These 10 T cell receptor beta chains came from one sample sequenced in a study of blood T cell repertoires in COVID-19. Clones were read by immunoSEQ multiplex PCR, and TCRdb kept only the in-frame ones, dropping some. The sample carries 350,000 to 500,000 clones, around nine tenths recorded once. Sequencing input: PBMCs or T cells enriched from blood (not recorded which). Receptors originate from a young woman who had been exposed to COVID-19.

The chain has TRBV28 and TRBJ2-2; 13 bases are shared with TRBD2. The CDR3 runs 16 residues. V lost 10 bases to trimming and J lost 5 bases; unmatched junction nucleotides: 10. Germline V gene lookup returns CDR1 MDHEN and CDR2 SYDVKM. In DNA form, the CDR3 reads TGTGCCATCGGGACTAGCGGGACTCTGGGGACCGGGGAGCTGTTTTTT. As protein: CAIGTSGTLGTGELFF. Full variable domain (outside the CDR3, taken from reference TRBV28 and TRBJ2-2): DVKVTQSSRYLVKRTGEKVFLECVQDMDHENMFWYRQDPGLGLRLIYFSYDVKMKEKGDIPEGYSVSREKKERFSLILESASTNQTSMYLCAIGTSGTLGTGELFFGEGSRLTVL.

The CDR3: CASLRSTGELFF. The CDR3 DNA follows: TGTGCCAGTTTGAGGAGCACCGGGGAGCTGTTTTTT. This chain links TRBV28 with TRBJ2-2; no definite D call. Trimming took 9 bases from V and 4 from J, leaving 9 bases between them. This CDR3 comprises 12 residues. Germline assignment: CDR1 MDHEN and CDR2 SYDVKM.

The chain uses TRBV3-1 (or the pseudogene TRBV3-2) and TRBJ1-2; tentative D call: TRBD1 (5 bases). The CDR3 has 16 residues. Trimming removed 0 bases at V and 5 bases at J, with 16 bases between. Germline loops: CDR1 LGHDT, CDR2 YNNKEL (reference sequence). CDR3 DNA: TGTGCCAGCAGCCAAGATGGGGGGATCACGGGGTATGGCTACACCTTC. It specifies CASSQDGGITGYGYTF.

The rearrangement links TRBV28 to TRBJ2-7; 12 positions agree with TRBD2. Germline trimming cut 8 bases from V and 0 bases from J; bases unmatched to any gene: 11. The CDR3 is 17 amino acids. Germline V gives CDR1 MDHEN, CDR2 SYDVKM. In DNA form, the CDR3 reads TGTGCCAGCGGAACTGGACTAGCGGGACCCCTCTCCTACGAGCAGTACTTC. Translated, it gives CASGTGLAGPLSYEQYF.

This clone was counted once. This chain joins TRBV5-1 and TRBJ2-6; tentative D call: TRBD1 (6 bases). V lost 2 bases and J 0 bases, leaving 6 bases between the germline ends. Germline CDR1 is SGHRS and CDR2 is YFSETQ. This CDR3 is built from 15 residues. The CDR3 reads CASSLQGSGANVLTF. The CDR3 coding sequence is TGCGCCAGCAGCTTACAGGGCTCTGGGGCCAACGTCCTGACTTTC.

This clone was recorded only once. The chain links TRBV30 to TRBJ1-1, with no clear D. The V end lost 3 bases, the J end lost 5 bases, and 13 bases lay between the germline ends. CDR1 is GTSNPN, CDR2 SVGIG, per germline (reference sequence). The CDR3 consists of 13 residues. CDR3 nucleotide sequence: TGTGCCTGGAGAGTTATGGGGAGGACTGAAGCTTTCTTT. It yields the protein CAWRVMGRTEAFF.

The chain is built from TRBV19 and TRBJ1-1, with TRBD1 matching over 7 bases. This CDR3 has 14 amino acids. V lost 4 bases, J lost 4 bases, and 6 bases stayed unmatched. The germline V gene has CDR1 LNHDA and CDR2 SQIVND (reference sequence). The CDR3 spells CASSTKQGRTEAFF. DNA of the CDR3: TGTGCCAGTAGTACCAAACAGGGGCGCACTGAAGCTTTCTTT.

V gene TRBV7-2 combines with J gene TRBJ2-1; a possible D gene is TRBD2 (6 bases). The V end was cut by 5 bases, the J end by 9 bases, with 17 bases between. The germline CDR1 and CDR2 sequences are SGHTA and FQGNSA. CDR3 length: 14 residues. CDR3 bases: TGTGCCAGCAGCCAGGGCTCGGCTAGCGTTGAGCAGTTCTTC. Translating gives CASSQGSASVEQFF.

The chain recombines TRBV6-5 with TRBJ1-6; TRBD1 agrees at 7 bases. Germline assignment: CDR1 MNHEY and CDR2 SVGAGI. The CDR3 is made up of 15 amino acids. V trimming: 7 bases; J trimming: 7 bases; junction bases outside the gene matches: 10. The CDR3 bases are TGTGCCAGCACCTTACACCGGGACAGAAATTCACCCCTCCACTTT. Translating it yields CASTLHRDRNSPLHF.

V usage is TRBV3-1 (or the pseudogene TRBV3-2) and J usage is TRBJ1-6; a possible D gene is TRBD1 (5 bases). V dropped 1 base and J dropped 10 bases, with 17 bases sitting between them. CDR3 length: 16 amino acids. The germline gives CDR1 LGHDT, CDR2 YNNKEL (reference sequence). The CDR3 nucleotides read TGTGCCAGCAGCCAAGCATCTTTCCAGGGCGGATCACCCCTCCACTTT. Residues: CASSQASFQGGSPLHF.